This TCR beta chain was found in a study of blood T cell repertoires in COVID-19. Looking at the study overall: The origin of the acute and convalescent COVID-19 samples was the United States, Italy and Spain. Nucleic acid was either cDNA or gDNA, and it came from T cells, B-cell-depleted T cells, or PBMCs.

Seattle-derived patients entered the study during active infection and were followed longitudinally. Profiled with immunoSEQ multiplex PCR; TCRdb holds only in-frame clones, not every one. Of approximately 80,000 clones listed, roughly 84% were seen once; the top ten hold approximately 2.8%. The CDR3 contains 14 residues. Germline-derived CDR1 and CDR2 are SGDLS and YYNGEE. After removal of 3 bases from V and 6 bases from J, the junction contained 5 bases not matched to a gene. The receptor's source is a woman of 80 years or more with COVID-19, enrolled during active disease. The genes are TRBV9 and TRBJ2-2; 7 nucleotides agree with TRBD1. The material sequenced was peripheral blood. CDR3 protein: CASSGYRGAGELFF. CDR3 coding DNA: TGTGCCAGCAGCGGATACAGGGGCGCCGGGGAGCTGTTTTTT. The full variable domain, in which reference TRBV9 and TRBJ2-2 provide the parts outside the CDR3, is DSGVTQTPKHLITATGQRVTLRCSPRSGDLSVYWYQQSLDQGLQFLIQYYNGEERAKGNILERFSAQQFPDLHSELNLSSLELGDSALYFCASSGYRGAGELFFGEGSRLTVL.